The 20 T cell receptor beta chains in this list originate from one sample, sequenced in a study of Ad26.COV2.S vaccination and SARS-CoV-2 variants. Specified treatment: some 19 received Ad26.COV2.S at low or high dose, single or two shots; roughly five received placebo; per-sample allocation not given. Samples were taken on day 63 after the first vaccine or placebo injection. Measured with immunoSEQ multiplex PCR; TCRdb has only the in-frame clones, and not every one. In the table there are 200,000 to 250,000 clones, around 87% of which are singletons. Sample: peripheral blood, taken in a trial of Ad26.COV2.S vaccine versus placebo. These receptors all come from a person aged 18-65 years who received the Ad26.COV2.S COVID-19 vaccine or a placebo.

J is TRBJ2-7 and V is TRBV19; 11 positions agree with TRBD2. Germline CDR1 reads LNHDA; CDR2 reads SQIVND (reference sequence). The CDR3 extends over 15 amino acids. V lost 4 bases to trimming and J lost 5 bases; unmatched junction nucleotides: 7. The CDR3 sequence is CASSTYSGRVHEQYF. The DNA of the CDR3 is TGTGCCAGTAGTACATATAGCGGGAGGGTCCACGAGCAGTACTTC.

The sample holds a few counts of this clone. The chain uses TRBV27 and TRBJ2-7; D call uncertain. Trimming took 8 bases from V and 6 from J, leaving 20 bases between them. The CDR3 length is 14 residues. CDR1 and CDR2 from the germline V gene are MNHEY and SMNVEV (reference sequence). This chain's CDR3 is CASRRVLTPGEQYF. DNA of the CDR3: TGTGCCAGCCGCCGGGTCTTGACCCCGGGCGAGCAGTACTTC.

With regard to this clone: At one end the junction does not follow the germline gene, possibly because of a read error. The chain uses TRBV29-1 and TRBJ1-3, with 9 bases lining up with TRBD1. There are 15 residues in the CDR3. Germline assignment: CDR1 SQVTM and CDR2 ANQGSEA. The CDR3: CSVHTGTGSGNTIYF. The CDR3, as DNA: TGCAGCGTGCATACGGGGACAGGGTCTGGGAACACCATATATTTT.

The chain joins TRBV5-5 to TRBJ1-2; TRBD1 aligns across 8 bases. The germline V gene encodes CDR1 SGHKS and CDR2 YYEKEE (reference sequence). The V segment lost 1 base and the J segment 0 bases; nucleotides outside the gene matches: 5. The CDR3 sequence is 16 residues long. Here the CDR3 reads CASSLTGQAPNYGYTF. The DNA of the CDR3 is TGTGCCAGCAGCTTGACGGGACAGGCCCCTAACTATGGCTACACCTTC.

This clone turned up a few times. The gene calls are TRBV29-1 and TRBJ2-1; D is uncertain. The CDR3 extends over 11 amino acids. V gave up 4 bases and J gave up 9 bases, with 10 bases separating them. CDR1 SQVTM and CDR2 ANQGSEA come from the germline V gene. CDR3 sequence (DNA): TGCAGCGTTGTTACCGTCGGTGAGCAGTTCTTC. This sequence encodes CSVVTVGEQFF.

This chain uses TRBV11-2 with TRBJ1-1; D may be TRBD1 (5 bases). Per germline, CDR1 SGHAT and CDR2 FQNNGV. With 5 bases removed from V and 8 bases from J, the gap between germline ends came to 15 bases. The CDR3 extends over 13 amino acids. This CDR3 reads CASSEGEASEAFF. Written as DNA, the CDR3 is TGTGCCAGCAGCGAAGGGGAAGCTTCCGAAGCTTTCTTT.

The rearrangement joins TRBV5-1 to TRBJ2-2; D perhaps matches TRBD1 (6 bases). The CDR3 is 14 amino acids. V dropped 3 bases and J dropped 1 base, with 7 bases sitting between them. From germline, CDR1 is SGHRS and CDR2 YFSETQ. In DNA, the CDR3 is TGCGCCAGCAGCTGGGACAAGAACACCGGGGAGCTGTTTTTT. Translating gives CASSWDKNTGELFF.

The rearrangement uses TRBV3-1 (or the pseudogene TRBV3-2) and TRBJ2-7, with 8 bases fitting TRBD1. The CDR3 loop spans 14 amino acids. Germline V lookup: CDR1 LGHDT, CDR2 YNNKEL (reference sequence). Unmatched junction bases numbered 2, after V lost 0 bases and J lost 4 bases. The CDR3 DNA reads as TGTGCCAGCAGCCAAGACAGGGGGCTGTACGAGCAGTACTTC. Its protein product is CASSQDRGLYEQYF.

This chain links TRBV9 with TRBJ2-7; 7 nucleotides match TRBD2. Looked up from germline, CDR1 is SGDLS and CDR2 is YYNGEE. After removal of 0 bases from V and 0 bases from J, the junction contained 3 bases not matched to a gene. The CDR3 contains 15 residues. CDR3: CASSVDLAASYEQYF. Written as DNA, the CDR3 is TGTGCCAGCAGCGTAGACCTAGCGGCCTCCTACGAGCAGTACTTC.

The chain joins TRBV27 to TRBJ1-6; D unresolved. Germline lookup yields CDR1 MNHEY and CDR2 SMNVEV (reference sequence). The ends were cut back, 5 bases at V and 11 bases at J, with 10 bases in the middle. The CDR3 is made up of 12 amino acids. The DNA of the CDR3 is TGTGCCAGCAGTCACCCAGCCGCACCCCTCCACTTT. Its protein product is CASSHPAAPLHF.

The J gene is TRBJ2-1, the V gene TRBV27; TRBD2 matches 7 bases. The germline gives CDR1 MNHEY, CDR2 SMNVEV (reference sequence). The CDR3 is 15 amino acids. The ends lost 6 bases at V and 8 bases at J; junction bases unmatched: 13. The DNA for the CDR3 is TGTGCCAGCAGCCTGGGGTGGGGAGGGACCGATGAGCAGTTCTTC. Its translation: CASSLGWGGTDEQFF.

The chain has TRBV3-1 (or the pseudogene TRBV3-2) and TRBJ1-1; D is unresolved. The V end lost 0 bases, the J end lost 10 bases, and 15 bases lay between the germline ends. The CDR3 consists of 14 residues. The V gene's germline CDR1 is LGHDT and CDR2 YNNKEL (reference sequence). CDR3 sequence: CASSQDPRMDGAFF. In DNA form, the CDR3 reads TGTGCCAGCAGCCAAGACCCCCGGATGGACGGAGCTTTCTTT.

Points on this clone: Other DNA sequences in this sample translate to the same CDR3. This chain uses TRBV5-1 with TRBJ2-1; unclear D gene. The CDR3 extends over 13 amino acids. Trimming cost V 1 base and J 5 bases, with 7 bases left between them. Per the germline V gene, CDR1 is SGHRS and CDR2 is YFSETQ. The CDR3 DNA sequence: TGCGCCAGCAGCTTGAGGGCAGACAATGAGCAGTTCTTC. It codes for CASSLRADNEQFF.

This clone was seen a single time. The V call is TRBV5-1, the J call TRBJ1-2, with a weak D call TRBD1 (6 bases). This CDR3 has 20 amino acids. Per the germline V gene, CDR1 is SGHRS and CDR2 is YFSETQ. The germline V and J ends were trimmed by 1 base and 4 bases, with 29 bases remaining between them. The CDR3 nucleotides are TGCGCCAGCAGCTTGTGGTCCGCAGGCTCCGGGACCACAGGGTCCTATGGCTACACCTTC. It yields the protein CASSLWSAGSGTTGSYGYTF.

The chain combines TRBV5-4 with TRBJ1-3; TRBD1 agrees at 9 bases. Per the germline V gene, CDR1 is SGHNT and CDR2 is YYREEE (reference sequence). The V segment lost 3 bases and the J segment 5 bases; nucleotides outside the gene matches: 6. The CDR3 is 15 amino acids. The CDR3 is CASSWTGTGRNTIYF. In DNA, the CDR3 is TGTGCCAGCAGCTGGACCGGGACAGGGCGAAACACCATATATTTT.

The J gene is TRBJ2-1, the V gene TRBV9; D uncertain. CDR1 is SGDLS, CDR2 YYNGEE, per germline. The CDR3 is 15 residues long. V was pared by 0 bases and J by 3 bases, with 10 bases between. The CDR3 DNA is TGTGCCAGCAGCGTAGAGACGGCTATCTACAATGAGCAGTTCTTC. Encoded protein: CASSVETAIYNEQFF.

CDR3 nucleotide sequence: TGCGCCAGCAGCTTGGAGGGCCGGGGATACGAGCAGTACTTC. It translates to CASSLEGRGYEQYF. This chain joins TRBV5-1 and TRBJ2-7; D perhaps matches TRBD2 (5 bases). The germline CDR1 and CDR2 sequences are SGHRS and YFSETQ. This CDR3 has 14 amino acids. The germline V and J ends were trimmed by 0 bases and 4 bases, with 11 bases remaining between them.

This chain links TRBV9 with TRBJ2-1; D possibly corresponds to TRBD1 (6 bases). V was shortened by 3 bases and J by 2 bases, with 12 bases between the two germline ends. There are 15 residues in the CDR3. Germline V CDR1 and CDR2: SGDLS, YYNGEE. In DNA, the CDR3 is TGTGCCAGCAGCGCCGTACAGGGACCCTACAATGAGCAGTTCTTC. Translating it yields CASSAVQGPYNEQFF.

Notes on this clone: Other nucleotide sequences from this sample produce the same CDR3. The CDR3, as DNA: TGTGCCAGCAGTTTGAAGGATGAGCAGTTCTTC. Protein: CASSLKDEQFF. The chain employs TRBV7-9 and TRBJ2-1; D gene uncertain. Germline V lookup: CDR1 SEHNR, CDR2 FQNEAQ (reference sequence). CDR3 length: 11 amino acids. Trimming took off 6 bases at V and 8 bases at J, with 8 bases between the two ends.

The chain uses TRBV28 and TRBJ1-5, with TRBD1 identical over 7 bases. This CDR3 is 14 amino acids long. Germline CDR1 is MDHEN and CDR2 is SYDVKM. J lost 4 bases, V lost 6 bases, and 6 bases had no gene match. The CDR3 is CASRTTGNNQPQHF. In DNA, the CDR3 is TGTGCCAGCAGAACGACAGGGAATAATCAGCCCCAGCATTTT.